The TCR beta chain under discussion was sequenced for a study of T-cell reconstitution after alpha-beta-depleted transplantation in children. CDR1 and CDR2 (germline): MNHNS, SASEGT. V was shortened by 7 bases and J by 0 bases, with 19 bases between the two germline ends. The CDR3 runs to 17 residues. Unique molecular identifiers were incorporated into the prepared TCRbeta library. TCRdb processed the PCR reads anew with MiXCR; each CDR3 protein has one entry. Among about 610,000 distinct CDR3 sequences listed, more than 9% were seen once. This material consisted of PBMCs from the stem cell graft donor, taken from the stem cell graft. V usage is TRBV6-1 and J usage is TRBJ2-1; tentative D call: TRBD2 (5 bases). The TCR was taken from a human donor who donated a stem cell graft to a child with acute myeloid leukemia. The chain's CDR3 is CASTKVEELISYNEQFF. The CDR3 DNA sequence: TGTGCCAGCACCAAAGTGGAGGAACTTATCTCCTACAATGAGCAGTTCTTC.